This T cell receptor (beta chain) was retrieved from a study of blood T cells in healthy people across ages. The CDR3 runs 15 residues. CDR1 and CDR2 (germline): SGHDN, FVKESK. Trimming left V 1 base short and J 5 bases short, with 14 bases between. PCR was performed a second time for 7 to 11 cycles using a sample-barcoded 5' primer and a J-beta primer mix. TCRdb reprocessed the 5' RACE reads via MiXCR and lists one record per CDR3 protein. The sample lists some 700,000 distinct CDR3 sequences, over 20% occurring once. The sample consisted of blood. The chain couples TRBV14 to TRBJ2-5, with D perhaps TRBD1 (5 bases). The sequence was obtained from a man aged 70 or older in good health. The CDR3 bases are TGTGCCAGCAGCCAAGCCGTAGGGGTTTCGGAGACCCAGTACTTC. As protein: CASSQAVGVSETQYF.